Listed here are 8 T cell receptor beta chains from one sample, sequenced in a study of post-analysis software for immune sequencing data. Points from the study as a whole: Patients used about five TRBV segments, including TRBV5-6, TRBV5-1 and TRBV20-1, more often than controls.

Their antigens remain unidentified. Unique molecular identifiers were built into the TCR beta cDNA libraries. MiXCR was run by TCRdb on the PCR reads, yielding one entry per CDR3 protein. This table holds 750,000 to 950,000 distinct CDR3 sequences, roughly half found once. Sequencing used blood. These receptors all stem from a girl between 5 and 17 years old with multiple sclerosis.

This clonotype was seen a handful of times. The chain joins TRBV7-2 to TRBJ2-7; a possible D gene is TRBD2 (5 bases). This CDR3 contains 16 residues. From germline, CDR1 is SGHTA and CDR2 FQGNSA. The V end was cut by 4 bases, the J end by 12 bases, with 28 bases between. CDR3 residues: CASSSARTLIGETRYF. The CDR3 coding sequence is TGTGCCAGCAGCTCCGCGAGAACCTTAATCGGGGAGACCCGGTACTTC.

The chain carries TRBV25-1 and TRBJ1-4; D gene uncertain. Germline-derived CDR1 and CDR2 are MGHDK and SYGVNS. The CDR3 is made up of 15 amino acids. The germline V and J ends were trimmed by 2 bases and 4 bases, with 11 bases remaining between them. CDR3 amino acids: CASSELVGVNEKLFF. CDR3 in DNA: TGTGCCAGCAGTGAACTAGTGGGAGTTAATGAAAAACTGTTTTTT.

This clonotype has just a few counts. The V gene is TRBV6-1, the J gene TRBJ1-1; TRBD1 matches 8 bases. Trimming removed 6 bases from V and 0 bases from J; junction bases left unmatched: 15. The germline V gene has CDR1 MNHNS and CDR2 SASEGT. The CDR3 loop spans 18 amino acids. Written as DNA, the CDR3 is TGTGCCAGCAGCCCTATATGGACAGGGACATCTATGAACACTGAAGCTTTCTTT. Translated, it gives CASSPIWTGTSMNTEAFF.

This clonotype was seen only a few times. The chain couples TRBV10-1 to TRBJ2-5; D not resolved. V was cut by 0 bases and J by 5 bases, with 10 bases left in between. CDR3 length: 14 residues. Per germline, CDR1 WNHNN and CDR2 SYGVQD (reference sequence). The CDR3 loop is CASSESITGETQYF. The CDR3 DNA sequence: TGCGCCAGCAGTGAGTCGATAACGGGCGAGACCCAGTACTTC.

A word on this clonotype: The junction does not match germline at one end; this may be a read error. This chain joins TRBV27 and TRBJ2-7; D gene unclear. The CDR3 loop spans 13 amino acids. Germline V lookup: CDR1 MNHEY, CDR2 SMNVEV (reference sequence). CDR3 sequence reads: CASSFSIYFERYF. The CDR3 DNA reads TGTGCCAGCAGTTTTTCGATTTACTTCGAGCGGTACTTC.

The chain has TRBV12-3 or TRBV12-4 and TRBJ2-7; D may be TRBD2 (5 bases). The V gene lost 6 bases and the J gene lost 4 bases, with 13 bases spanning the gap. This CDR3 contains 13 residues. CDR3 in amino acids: CASRRVGEYEQYF. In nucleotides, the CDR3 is TGTGCCAGCAGGAGGGTGGGCGAATACGAGCAGTACTTC.

The CDR3 region has the DNA TGCAGCGTTGACAGACAGGGCGATCCTAACTATGGCTACACCTTC. As protein: CSVDRQGDPNYGYTF. V usage is TRBV29-1 and J usage is TRBJ1-2, with 7 bases fitting TRBD1. The CDR3 contains 15 residues. V was pared by 3 bases and J by 0 bases, with 7 bases of the junction left unmatched. CDR1 and CDR2 (germline): SQVTM, ANQGSEA.

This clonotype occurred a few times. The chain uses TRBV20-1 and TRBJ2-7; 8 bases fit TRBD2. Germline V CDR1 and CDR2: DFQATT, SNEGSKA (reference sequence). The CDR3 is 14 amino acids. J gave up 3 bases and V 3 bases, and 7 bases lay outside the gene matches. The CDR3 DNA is TGCAGTGCTAGCGGGGCGGGAGGTGGCTACGAGCAGTACTTC. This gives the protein CSASGAGGGYEQYF.